This T cell receptor (beta chain) appears in the sequencing data of a study of blood T cells in healthy people across ages. Study-level results: Diversity of TCR beta per million T cells declined in a roughly linear way with age.

A word on this clonotype: Its antigen is not identified. Mismatch with germline at one junction end may stem from a read error.

The CDR3 sequence is 17 residues long. Per the germline V gene, CDR1 is LGHNA and CDR2 is YNFKEQ. Primers used in a second PCR of roughly 7 to 11 cycles were a sample-barcoded 5' primer and a J-beta primer mix. TCRdb ran MiXCR on the 5' RACE reads and lists one entry per CDR3 protein. The sample yields about a million distinct CDR3 sequences, 45% to 60% seen once. The total RNA that was extracted per sample amounted to at least 5.5 micrograms. The source material was blood. The TCR comes from a woman aged 55 to 70 in good health. This chain uses TRBV4-2 with TRBJ2-7; D is undetermined. The CDR3 protein is CASSQDLAESFFYVQYF. The CDR3 DNA sequence: TGTGCCAGCAGCCAAGATCTGGCGGAGAGCTTTTTTTACGTGCAGTACTTC.